This T cell receptor (beta chain) derives from a study of vaccination and CD4 T cells after COVID-19. Study results and caveats: A median of approximately 90% of reactive clones, in convalescent patients, became evident only post-vaccination.

Note on this clonotype: Its target is not known.

Researchers used the Oncomine TCR Beta short-read assay to sequence DNA from cultured CD4+ T cells. TCRdb re-analysed the PCR reads in MiXCR, keeping a single row per CDR3 protein. Of some 5,700 distinct CDR3 sequences listed, roughly two thirds are singletons. Specified treatment: roughly 10-day PBMC culture with coronavirus spike peptide pools or control peptides (ViraFEST assay). Germline CDR1 and CDR2: LNHDA and SQIVND (reference sequence). CDR3 length equals 15 residues. The trim removed 6 bases at V and 4 bases at J, leaving 8 bases unmatched. Specimen: CD4+ T cells from blood, cultured in vitro. The V gene is TRBV19, the J gene TRBJ2-2, with 7 bases that match TRBD1. The TCR originated in a human donor who had recovered from COVID-19. CDR3 coding DNA: TGTGCCAGTAGCACGACAGGGCGGACCACCGGGGAGCTGTTTTTT. This sequence encodes CASSTTGRTTGELFF.